This T cell receptor beta chain was observed in a study of blood T cell repertoires in COVID-19. CDR1 is SGHDT and CDR2 is YYEEEE in the germline V gene. Trimming removed 2 bases at V and 1 base at J, with 11 bases between. The CDR3 extends over 15 amino acids. In its sample, this clone was seen a few times. Some clones are missing from TCRdb's copy, which holds only in-frame ones; the method was immunoSEQ multiplex PCR. Among about 150,000 clones, around 91% were seen once, and the ten largest hold just over 3%. This receptor was obtained from a woman aged 60-70 years with active COVID-19. The specimen sequenced was peripheral blood. The chain couples TRBV5-6 to TRBJ2-3; maybe TRBD1 (6 bases). DNA for the CDR3: TGTGCCAGCAGCTTAGACAGGATCGGCACAGATACGCAGTATTTT. This encodes CASSLDRIGTDTQYF. Full variable domain (missing parts from reference TRBV5-6 and TRBJ2-3): DAGVTQSPTHLIKTRGQQVTLRCSPKSGHDTVSWYQQALGQGPQFIFQYYEEEERQRGNFPDRFSGHQFPNYSSELNVNALLLGDSALYLCASSLDRIGTDTQYFGPGTRLTVL.